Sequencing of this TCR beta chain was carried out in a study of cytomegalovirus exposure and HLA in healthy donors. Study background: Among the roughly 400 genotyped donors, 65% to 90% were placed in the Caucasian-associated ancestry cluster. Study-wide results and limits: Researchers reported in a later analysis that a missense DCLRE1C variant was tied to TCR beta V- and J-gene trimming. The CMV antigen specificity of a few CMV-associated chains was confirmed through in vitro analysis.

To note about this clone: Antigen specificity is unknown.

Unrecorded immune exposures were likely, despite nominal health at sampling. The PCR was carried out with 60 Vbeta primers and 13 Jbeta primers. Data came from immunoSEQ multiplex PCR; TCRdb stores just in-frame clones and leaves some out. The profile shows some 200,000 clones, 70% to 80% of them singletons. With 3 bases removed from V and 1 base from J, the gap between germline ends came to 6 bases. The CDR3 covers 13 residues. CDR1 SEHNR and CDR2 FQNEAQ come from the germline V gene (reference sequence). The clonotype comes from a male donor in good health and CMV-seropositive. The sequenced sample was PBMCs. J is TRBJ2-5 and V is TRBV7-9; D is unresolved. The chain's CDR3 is CASSFSLQETQYF. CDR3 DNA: TGTGCCAGCAGCTTTTCCCTCCAAGAGACCCAGTACTTC.